The next 5 T cell receptor beta chains were all read from a single sample in a study of cytomegalovirus exposure and HLA in healthy donors. PCR employed 60 Vbeta and 13 Jbeta primers. Produced via immunoSEQ multiplex PCR; TCRdb's table is partial and in-frame only. Here the sample spans some 160,000 clones, 76% being singletons. Sequences were obtained from PBMCs. These receptor sequences come from a woman in her thirties or forties in good health and CMV-seronegative.

The chain is built from TRBV27 and TRBJ2-1; no definite D call. V dropped 5 bases and J dropped 6 bases, with 11 bases sitting between them. The CDR3 is made up of 13 amino acids. Germline V gene sequence: CDR1 MNHEY, CDR2 SMNVEV (reference sequence). CDR3: CASSLASVNEQFF. In DNA, the CDR3 is TGTGCCAGCAGTCTTGCCAGCGTCAATGAGCAGTTCTTC.

This rearrangement joins TRBV13 to TRBJ2-7; 10 nucleotides agree with TRBD1. The J segment lost 2 bases and the V segment lost 5 bases, leaving 6 bases of the junction unmatched. Germline values: CDR1 PRHDT, CDR2 FYEKMQ (reference sequence). The CDR3 totals 15 residues. The CDR3 sequence is CASSGPGQGPYEQYF. In DNA form, the CDR3 reads TGTGCCAGCAGCGGCCCGGGACAGGGGCCCTACGAGCAGTACTTC.

This clone came up once. The rearrangement links TRBV6-6 to TRBJ1-1; maybe TRBD1 (5 bases). Germline V lookup: CDR1 MNHNY, CDR2 SVGAGI (reference sequence). With 8 bases removed from V and 2 bases from J, the gap between germline ends came to 15 bases. This CDR3 spans 14 amino acids. This CDR3 reads CASYSRGGNTEAFF. In nucleotides, the CDR3 is TGTGCCAGCTACTCTCGGGGGGGAAACACTGAAGCTTTCTTT.

This clone was picked up one time. This chain links TRBV28 with TRBJ2-7; maybe TRBD1 (5 bases). V was pared by 6 bases and J by 3 bases, with 6 bases between. The germline V gene encodes CDR1 MDHEN and CDR2 SYDVKM. The CDR3 loop spans 11 amino acids. CDR3 DNA: TGTGCCAGCAGCGACAGCTACGAGCAGTACTTC. This codes for CASSDSYEQYF. The variable domain in full, completed from reference TRBV28 and TRBJ2-7, reads DVKVTQSSRYLVKRTGEKVFLECVQDMDHENMFWYRQDPGLGLRLIYFSYDVKMKEKGDIPEGYSVSREKKERFSLILESASTNQTSMYLCASSDSYEQYFGPGTRLTVT.

The gene calls are TRBV4-1 and TRBJ1-5; a weak D match, TRBD1 (6 bases). Germline V CDR1 and CDR2: MGHRA, YSYEKL. The V end lost 4 bases, the J end lost 0 bases, and 10 bases lay between the germline ends. The CDR3 is made up of 15 amino acids. The CDR3 coding sequence is TGCGCCAGCAGCCCCTACAGGGATAGCAATCAGCCCCAGCATTTT. It codes for CASSPYRDSNQPQHF.